This T cell receptor beta chain comes out of a study of T cells after somatic rescue of genetic block. The CDR3 covers 19 residues. V was pared by 5 bases and J by 4 bases, with 18 bases of the junction left unmatched. Germline V CDR1 and CDR2: SEHNR, FQNEAQ (reference sequence). The table came from immunoSEQ multiplex PCR; TCRdb's copy has only in-frame clones and leaves some out. The table includes 70,000 or so clones, under 95% detected once. This receptor was taken from a man aged 40-50 years. The source material was peripheral blood mononuclear cells (PBMCs). V gene TRBV7-9 combines with J gene TRBJ2-1; the match to TRBD1 covers 9 bases. This chain's CDR3 is CASSRRTGEARRGYNEQFF. The CDR3 bases are TGTGCCAGCAGCCGAAGGACAGGGGAGGCCAGGCGGGGTTACAATGAGCAGTTCTTC.